These 25 T cell receptor beta chains originate from one sample sequenced in a study of blood T cell repertoires in COVID-19 (dated by TCRdb to 2020 to 2021). Library creation used the immunoSEQ multiplex PCR assay. In TCRdb, the immuneACCESS table is reduced to in-frame sequences with V and J assigned. These tables do not hold every clone; where another copy was compared, an unresolved V gene accounts for under half, and the others remain unexplained. For this sample there are 70,000 or so clones; 70% to 90% appear just once. Approximately 15% of the sample goes to the ten largest clones. Source material: peripheral blood. All receptors derive from a man in his forties with COVID-19, enrolled during active disease.

V usage is TRBV11-2 and J usage is TRBJ2-3; TRBD1 might be the D (6 bases). The V and J ends lost 5 bases and 2 bases respectively, with 11 bases between them. Germline CDR1 reads SGHAT; CDR2 reads FQNNGV. This CDR3 has 14 residues. In DNA, the CDR3 is TGTGCCAGCAGCCTCCGACAGGCCACAGATACGCAGTATTTT. It codes for CASSLRQATDTQYF. The full variable domain, in which reference TRBV11-2 and TRBJ2-3 provide the parts outside the CDR3, is EAGVAQSPRYKIIEKRQSVAFWCNPISGHATLYWYQQILGQGPKLLIQFQNNGVVDDSQLPKDRFSAERLKGVDSTLKIQPAKLEDSAVYLCASSLRQATDTQYFGPGTRLTVL.

The chain has TRBV5-1 and TRBJ1-5; 7 bases align to TRBD1. Germline CDR1 and CDR2: SGHRS and YFSETQ. V was clipped by 1 base and J by 6 bases; unmatched bases: 1. The CDR3 loop spans 13 amino acids. The CDR3 bases are TGCGCCAGCAGCTTGTCAGGGGGTCAGCCCCAGCATTTT. Translation: CASSLSGGQPQHF.

V gene TRBV7-9 combines with J gene TRBJ1-1; D is unclear. The CDR3 is made up of 14 amino acids. Trimming removed 5 bases at V and 4 bases at J, with 14 bases between. The germline gives CDR1 SEHNR, CDR2 FQNEAQ (reference sequence). CDR3 residues: CASSIDAEGTEAFF. The CDR3 DNA is TGTGCCAGCAGCATAGACGCGGAAGGCACTGAAGCTTTCTTT. Based on the CDR3 plus reference TRBV7-9 and TRBJ1-1, the full variable domain is DTGVSQNPRHKITKRGQNVTFRCDPISEHNRLYWYRQTLGQGPEFLTYFQNEAQLEKSRLLSDRFSAERPKGSFSTLEIQRTEQGDSAMYLCASSIDAEGTEAFFGQGTRLTVV.

V and J are TRBV3-1 (or the pseudogene TRBV3-2) and TRBJ1-2; 7 nucleotides align to TRBD1. The V segment lost 0 bases and the J segment 8 bases; nucleotides outside the gene matches: 6. The CDR3 length is 14 residues. The germline V gene has CDR1 LGHDT and CDR2 YNNKEL (reference sequence). The CDR3 loop is CASSQDTGERGYTF. In DNA, the CDR3 is TGTGCCAGCAGCCAAGACACAGGGGAGAGAGGCTACACCTTC.

The CDR3 coding sequence is TGTGCCAGCAGTTCCACACCTACAGGGGGAGAGCAGTTCTTC. This codes for CASSSTPTGGEQFF. The chain couples TRBV28 to TRBJ2-1; 8 bases align to TRBD1. This CDR3 comprises 14 residues. J lost 10 bases, V lost 4 bases, and 9 bases had no gene match. From germline, CDR1 is MDHEN and CDR2 SYDVKM.

The chain couples TRBV24-1 to TRBJ2-3, with D perhaps TRBD1 (6 bases). Germline loops: CDR1 KGHDR, CDR2 SFDVKD. This CDR3 comprises 17 residues. Trimming pared 9 bases from V and 3 bases from J, leaving 24 bases between. CDR3 nucleotides: TGTGCCACCCGCCCGAGCCGTTGGGGGCCAGTTACAGATACGCAGTATTTT. It is translated as CATRPSRWGPVTDTQYF.

V usage is TRBV2 and J usage is TRBJ2-5; 7 positions match TRBD1. CDR3 length equals 14 residues. Per germline, CDR1 SNHLY and CDR2 FYNNEI. The V segment lost 4 bases and the J segment 5 bases; nucleotides outside the gene matches: 7. CDR3 sequence reads: CASSGQGGRETQYF. In DNA form, the CDR3 reads TGTGCCAGCAGTGGACAGGGTGGTCGGGAGACCCAGTACTTC.

Here the CDR3 reads CAAGDRGSYEQYF. The CDR3 nucleotides are TGCGCAGCAGGGGACAGGGGGTCCTACGAGCAGTACTTC. V usage is TRBV29-1 and J usage is TRBJ2-7; TRBD1 matches 11 bases. CDR1 and CDR2 from the germline V gene are SQVTM and ANQGSEA. The CDR3 has 13 residues.

V gene TRBV19 combines with J gene TRBJ1-2; TRBD1 might be the D (5 bases). Germline V gives CDR1 LNHDA, CDR2 SQIVND (reference sequence). V lost 7 bases and J lost 9, with 18 bases in between. This CDR3 region has 13 residues. CDR3 nucleotides: TGTGCCAGTATTGGGTTCCAGGGTTTAAGCTACACCTTC. This gives the protein CASIGFQGLSYTF. Looking up the rest from reference TRBV19 and TRBJ1-2 gives the full variable domain: DGGITQSPKYLFRKEGQNVTLSCEQNLNHDAMYWYRQDPGQGLRLIYYSQIVNDFQKGDIAEGYSVSREKKESFPLTVTSAQKNPTAFYLCASIGFQGLSYTFGSGTRLTVV.

This clone was seen a single time. This chain uses TRBV4-2 with TRBJ2-3; D possibly corresponds to TRBD1 (7 bases). Germline V CDR1 and CDR2: LGHNA, YNFKEQ. The V and J ends lost 6 bases and 1 base respectively, with 11 bases between them. The CDR3 is 14 amino acids. The CDR3 sequence: CASRVRGGTDTQYF. The CDR3 DNA reads TGTGCCAGCAGAGTCAGGGGGGGCACAGATACGCAGTATTTT.

The chain recombines TRBV6-4 with TRBJ2-1, with 10 bases lining up with TRBD2. The CDR3 spans 15 residues. V lost 0 bases to trimming and J lost 8 bases; unmatched junction nucleotides: 4. Germline V gene data show CDR1 as MRHNA and CDR2 as SNTAGT. CDR3 sequence: CASSDSRAGGDEQFF. CDR3 nucleotide sequence: TGTGCCAGCAGTGACTCCAGAGCGGGGGGGGATGAGCAGTTCTTC.

Note on this clone: Different DNA sequences within this sample yield the same CDR3. The chain uses TRBV9 and TRBJ1-1, with a tentative D call TRBD1 (5 bases). Trimming shortened V by 0 bases and J by 8 bases, and 11 bases separated the two germline ends. This CDR3 region has 13 residues. CDR1 and CDR2 from the germline V gene are SGDLS and YYNGEE. CDR3 bases: TGTGCCAGCAGCGTAGCGCAGGGTACCGAAGCTTTCTTT. This encodes CASSVAQGTEAFF.

The chain uses TRBV5-1 and TRBJ1-1; the D gene is possibly TRBD1 (6 bases). The CDR3 consists of 11 residues. The V and J ends lost 2 bases and 13 bases respectively, with 12 bases between them. Germline V gene sequence: CDR1 SGHRS, CDR2 YFSETQ. DNA for the CDR3: TGCGCCAGCAGCTTCGGACAGTTCTGTTTCTTT. Its protein is CASSFGQFCFF. Full variable domain (remainder filled in from reference TRBV5-1 and TRBJ1-1): KAGVTQTPRYLIKTRGQQVTLSCSPISGHRSVSWYQQTPGQGLQFLFEYFSETQRNKGNFPGRFSGRQFSNSRSEMNVSTLELGDSALYLCASSFGQFCFFGQGTRLTVV.

The CDR3 is CASTRMVYEQYF. In DNA form, the CDR3 reads TGTGCCAGCACTAGAATGGTCTACGAGCAGTACTTC. The V call is TRBV6-5, the J call TRBJ2-7, with D unclear. The CDR3 contains 12 residues. V was clipped by 7 bases and J by 3 bases, with 10 bases between them. In germline, CDR1 is MNHEY, CDR2 SVGAGI.

The chain couples TRBV6-1 to TRBJ2-6; a possible D gene is TRBD1 (5 bases). The CDR3 has 17 amino acids. Germline V lookup: CDR1 MNHNS, CDR2 SASEGT. Trimming stripped 1 base from V and 6 bases from J, with 16 bases between. Here the CDR3 DNA reads TGTGCCAGCAGTGAAGTGGACAACGTGAAGTTGGCCAACGTCCTGACTTTC. Protein product: CASSEVDNVKLANVLTF.

The rearrangement joins TRBV10-3 to TRBJ2-1, with D perhaps TRBD2 (6 bases). Trimming shortened V by 2 bases and J by 0 bases, and 8 bases separated the two germline ends. The CDR3 length is 15 residues. Looked up from germline, CDR1 is ENHRY and CDR2 is SYGVKD. The CDR3 loop reads CAISEIGGSYNEQFF. DNA of the CDR3: TGTGCCATCAGTGAGATCGGGGGCTCCTACAATGAGCAGTTCTTC.

The chain joins TRBV5-1 to TRBJ2-3; the match to TRBD1 covers 7 bases. V trimming: 0 bases; J trimming: 4 bases; junction bases outside the gene matches: 8. CDR1 is SGHRS and CDR2 is YFSETQ in the germline V gene. This CDR3 has 16 residues. Here the CDR3 reads CASSLADRAAADTQYF. The CDR3 bases are TGCGCCAGCAGCTTGGCCGACAGGGCGGCGGCAGATACGCAGTATTTT.

V and J are TRBV7-2 and TRBJ2-5; tentative D call: TRBD2 (6 bases). Germline V gene lookup returns CDR1 SGHTA and CDR2 FQGNSA. The CDR3 is 14 residues long. Trimming shortened V by 5 bases and J by 5 bases, and 15 bases separated the two germline ends. CDR3 DNA sequence: TGTGCCAGCAGCCTAGGGGACTTGCGGGAGACCCAGTACTTC. Its translation: CASSLGDLRETQYF.

This chain links TRBV19 with TRBJ2-6, with D perhaps TRBD1 (6 bases). Deletions cut 0 bases from V and 9 bases from J, with 9 bases between. CDR3 length: 14 residues. Germline CDR1 and CDR2: LNHDA and SQIVND (reference sequence). The CDR3 here is CASSIDQGFNVLTF. DNA for the CDR3: TGTGCCAGTAGTATAGATCAGGGGTTCAACGTCCTGACTTTC.

This chain joins TRBV9 and TRBJ1-5; tentatively, D is TRBD1 (6 bases). Germline CDR1 is SGDLS and CDR2 is YYNGEE. Between the trimmed V and J ends, which lost 0 bases and 6 bases, there was a span of 16 bases. This CDR3 is built from 16 residues. The CDR3: CASSVDIQGAGQPQHF. The DNA for the CDR3 is TGTGCCAGCAGCGTAGACATACAGGGAGCCGGTCAGCCCCAGCATTTT.

In its sample, this clone was seen a few times. CDR3 sequence reads: CASSPPAGTGFAEQFF. DNA for the CDR3: TGTGCCAGCTCACCACCGGCCGGGACAGGGTTCGCGGAGCAGTTCTTC. The chain recombines TRBV18 with TRBJ2-1; 9 nucleotides match TRBD1. The CDR3 loop spans 16 amino acids. V gave up 0 bases and J gave up 10 bases; unmatched junction bases: 10. Germline lookup yields CDR1 KGHSH and CDR2 LQKENI.

This clone appeared once. The chain carries TRBV6-5 and TRBJ1-6; no firm D call. The germline gives CDR1 MNHEY, CDR2 SVGAGI. Trimming stripped 2 bases from V and 4 bases from J, with 9 bases between. The length of the CDR3 is 15 residues. CDR3 nucleotide sequence: TGTGCCAGCAGTTACGATAGACTTTATAATTCACCCCTCCACTTT. Its protein product is CASSYDRLYNSPLHF.

This chain uses TRBV6-6 with TRBJ1-5; 7 bases are a match to TRBD1. The CDR3 runs 15 residues. After removal of 5 bases from V and 7 bases from J, the junction contained 11 bases not matched to a gene. Germline loops: CDR1 MNHNY, CDR2 SVGAGI (reference sequence). CDR3 in DNA: TGTGCCAGCAGTACAGCCGACAGGGATGGACAGCCCCAGCATTTT. It yields the protein CASSTADRDGQPQHF.

The chain combines TRBV5-1 with TRBJ1-4, with 8 bases fitting TRBD1. The trim removed 3 bases at V and 5 bases at J, leaving 3 bases unmatched. In germline, CDR1 is SGHRS, CDR2 YFSETQ. This CDR3 has 14 amino acids. The CDR3 DNA is TGCGCCAGCAGCTGGGACAGGCTGAATGAAAAACTGTTTTTT. It codes for CASSWDRLNEKLFF.

The V and J genes are TRBV3-1 (or the pseudogene TRBV3-2) and TRBJ1-3, with a weak D call TRBD1 (5 bases). Germline values: CDR1 LGHDT, CDR2 YNNKEL (reference sequence). This CDR3 region has 16 residues. Trimming took off 0 bases at V and 0 bases at J, with 9 bases between the two ends. The CDR3 nucleotides read TGTGCCAGCAGCCAAGATCGGGGGGACTCTGGAAACACCATATATTTT. Translated, it gives CASSQDRGDSGNTIYF.